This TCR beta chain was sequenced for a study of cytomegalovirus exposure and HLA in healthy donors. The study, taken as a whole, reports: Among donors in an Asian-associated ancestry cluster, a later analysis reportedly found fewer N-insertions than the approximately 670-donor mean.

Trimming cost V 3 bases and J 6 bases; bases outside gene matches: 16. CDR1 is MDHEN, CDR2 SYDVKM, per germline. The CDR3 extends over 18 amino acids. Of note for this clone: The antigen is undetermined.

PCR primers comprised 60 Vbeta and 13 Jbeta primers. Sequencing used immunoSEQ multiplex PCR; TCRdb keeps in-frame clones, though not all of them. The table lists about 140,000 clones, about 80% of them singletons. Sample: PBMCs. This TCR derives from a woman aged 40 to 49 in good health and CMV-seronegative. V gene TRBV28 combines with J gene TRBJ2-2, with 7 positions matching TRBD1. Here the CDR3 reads CASSFWALGQVRPGELFF. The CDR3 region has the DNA TGTGCCAGCAGTTTTTGGGCTCTAGGACAGGTTCGGCCCGGGGAGCTGTTTTTT. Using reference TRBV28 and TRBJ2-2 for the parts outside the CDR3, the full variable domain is DVKVTQSSRYLVKRTGEKVFLECVQDMDHENMFWYRQDPGLGLRLIYFSYDVKMKEKGDIPEGYSVSREKKERFSLILESASTNQTSMYLCASSFWALGQVRPGELFFGEGSRLTVL.